This T cell receptor (beta chain) was observed in a study of blood T cells in healthy people across ages. Study background: About one barcoded TCR beta cDNA was captured per two T cells.

CDR1 is DFQATT, CDR2 SNEGSKA, per germline (reference sequence). Trimming took off 0 bases at V and 3 bases at J, with 8 bases between the two ends. This CDR3 contains 13 residues. Alongside a J-beta primer mix, a sample-barcoded 5' primer served in a second PCR lasting 7 to 11 cycles. TCRdb reanalysed the 5' RACE reads using MiXCR and keeps one entry per CDR3 protein. This table holds 1.5 million to 2 million distinct CDR3 sequences, 49% found once. This chain links TRBV20-1 with TRBJ1-2; D remains unclear. The specimen sequenced was blood. The origin of this receptor is a woman in her thirties or forties in good health. CDR3 bases: TGCAGTGCTAGAGATCAGTTGGACTATGGCTACACCTTC. As protein: CSARDQLDYGYTF.